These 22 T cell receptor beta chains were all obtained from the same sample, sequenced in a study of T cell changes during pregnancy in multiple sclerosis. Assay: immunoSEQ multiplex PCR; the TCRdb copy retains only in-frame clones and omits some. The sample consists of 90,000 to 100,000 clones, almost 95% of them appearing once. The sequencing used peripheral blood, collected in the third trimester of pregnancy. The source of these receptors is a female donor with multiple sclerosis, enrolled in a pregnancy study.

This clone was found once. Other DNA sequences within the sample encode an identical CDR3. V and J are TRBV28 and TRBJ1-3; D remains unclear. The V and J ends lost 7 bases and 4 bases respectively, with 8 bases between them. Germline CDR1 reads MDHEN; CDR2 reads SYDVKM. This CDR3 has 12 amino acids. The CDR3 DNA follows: TGTGCCAGCACTCGAGGAGGAAACACCATATATTTT. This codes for CASTRGGNTIYF.

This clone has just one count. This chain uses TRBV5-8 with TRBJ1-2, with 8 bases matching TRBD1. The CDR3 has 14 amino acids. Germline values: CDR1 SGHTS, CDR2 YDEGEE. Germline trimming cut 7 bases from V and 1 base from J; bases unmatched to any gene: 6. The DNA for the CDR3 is TGTGCCAGCCCCGACAGGGGAATTAACTATGGCTACACCTTC. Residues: CASPDRGINYGYTF.

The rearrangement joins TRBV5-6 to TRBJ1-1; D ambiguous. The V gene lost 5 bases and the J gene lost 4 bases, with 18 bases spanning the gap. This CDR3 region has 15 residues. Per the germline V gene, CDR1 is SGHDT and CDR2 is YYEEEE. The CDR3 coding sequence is TGTGCCAGCAGGGTGGCGGCCCTTCTGTCCACTGAAGCTTTCTTT. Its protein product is CASRVAALLSTEAFF.

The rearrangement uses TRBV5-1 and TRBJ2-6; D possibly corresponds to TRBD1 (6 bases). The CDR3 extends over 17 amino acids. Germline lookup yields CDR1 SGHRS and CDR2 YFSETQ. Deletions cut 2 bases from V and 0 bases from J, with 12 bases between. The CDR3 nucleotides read TGCGCCAGCAGCTTTGGCAGGGGCCTCTCTGGGGCCAACGTCCTGACTTTC. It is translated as CASSFGRGLSGANVLTF.

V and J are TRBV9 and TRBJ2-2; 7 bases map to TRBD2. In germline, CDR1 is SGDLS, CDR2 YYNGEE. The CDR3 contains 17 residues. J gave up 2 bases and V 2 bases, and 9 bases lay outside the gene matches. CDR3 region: CASSVTPLAANTGELFF. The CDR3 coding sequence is TGTGCCAGCAGCGTGACCCCTCTAGCGGCCAACACCGGGGAGCTGTTTTTT.

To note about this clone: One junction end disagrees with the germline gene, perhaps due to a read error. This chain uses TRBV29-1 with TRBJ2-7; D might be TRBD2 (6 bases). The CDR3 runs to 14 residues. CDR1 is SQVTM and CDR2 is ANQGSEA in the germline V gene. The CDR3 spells CNVEDGSSSYEQYF. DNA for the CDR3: TGCAACGTTGAAGACGGGAGTAGCTCCTACGAGCAGTACTTC.

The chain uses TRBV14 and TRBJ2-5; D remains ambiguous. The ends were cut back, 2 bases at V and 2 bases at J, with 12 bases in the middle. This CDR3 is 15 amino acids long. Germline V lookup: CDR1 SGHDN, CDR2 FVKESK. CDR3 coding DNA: TGTGCCAGCAGCCAAACTCAGGTCCAACAAGAGACCCAGTACTTC. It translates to CASSQTQVQQETQYF.

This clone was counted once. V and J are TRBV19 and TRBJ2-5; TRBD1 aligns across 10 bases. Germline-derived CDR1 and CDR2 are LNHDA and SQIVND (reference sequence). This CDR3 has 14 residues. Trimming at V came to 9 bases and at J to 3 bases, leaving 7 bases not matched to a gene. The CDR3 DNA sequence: TGTGCCAGCGCCCAAGGACAGGGGGAAGAGACCCAGTACTTC. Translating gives CASAQGQGEETQYF.

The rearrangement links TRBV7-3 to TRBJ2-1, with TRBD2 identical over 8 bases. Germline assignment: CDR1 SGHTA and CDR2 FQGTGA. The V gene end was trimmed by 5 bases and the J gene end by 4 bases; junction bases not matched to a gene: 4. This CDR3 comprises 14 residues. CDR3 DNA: TGTGCCAGCAGCCCGACTAGCGATTACAATGAGCAGTTCTTC. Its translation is CASSPTSDYNEQFF.

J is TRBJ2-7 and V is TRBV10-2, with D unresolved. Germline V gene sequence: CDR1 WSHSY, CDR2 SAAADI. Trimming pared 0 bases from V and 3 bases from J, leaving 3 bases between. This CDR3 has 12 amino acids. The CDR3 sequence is CASSESGYEQYF. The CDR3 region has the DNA TGCGCCAGCAGTGAGTCCGGCTACGAGCAGTACTTC.

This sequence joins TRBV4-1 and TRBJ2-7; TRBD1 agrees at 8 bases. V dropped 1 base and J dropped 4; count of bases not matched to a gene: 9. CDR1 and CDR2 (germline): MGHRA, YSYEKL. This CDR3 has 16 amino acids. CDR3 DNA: TGCGCCAGCAGCCAAGCGGGGGCAGGGGGCTATTACGAGCAGTACTTC. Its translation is CASSQAGAGGYYEQYF.

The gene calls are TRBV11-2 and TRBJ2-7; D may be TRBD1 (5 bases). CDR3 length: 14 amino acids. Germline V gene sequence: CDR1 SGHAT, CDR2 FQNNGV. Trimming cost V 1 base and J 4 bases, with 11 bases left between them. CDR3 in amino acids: CASSLVRGFYEQYF. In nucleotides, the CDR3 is TGTGCCAGCAGCTTAGTTAGGGGTTTTTACGAGCAGTACTTC.

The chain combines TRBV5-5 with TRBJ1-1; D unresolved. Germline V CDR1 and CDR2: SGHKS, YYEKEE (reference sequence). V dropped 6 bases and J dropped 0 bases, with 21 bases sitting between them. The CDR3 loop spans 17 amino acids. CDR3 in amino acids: CASTRSPLRRMNTEAFF. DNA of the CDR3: TGTGCCAGCACCAGGTCCCCCTTACGACGTATGAACACTGAAGCTTTCTTT.

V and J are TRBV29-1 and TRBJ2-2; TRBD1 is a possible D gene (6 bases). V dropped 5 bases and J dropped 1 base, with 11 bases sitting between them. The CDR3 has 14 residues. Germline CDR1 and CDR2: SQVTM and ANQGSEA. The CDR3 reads CSVYTGRNTGELFF. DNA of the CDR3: TGCAGCGTTTATACAGGGCGGAACACCGGGGAGCTGTTTTTT.

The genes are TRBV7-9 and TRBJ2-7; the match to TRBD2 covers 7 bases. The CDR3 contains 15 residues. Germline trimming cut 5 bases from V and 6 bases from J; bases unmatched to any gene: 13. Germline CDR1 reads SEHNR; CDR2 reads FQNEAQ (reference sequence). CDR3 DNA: TGTGCCAGCAGCCCCAGTAATGCGGGAGCTCGCGAGCAGTACTTC. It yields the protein CASSPSNAGAREQYF. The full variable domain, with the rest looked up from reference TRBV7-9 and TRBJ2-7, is DTGVSQNPRHKITKRGQNVTFRCDPISEHNRLYWYRQTLGQGPEFLTYFQNEAQLEKSRLLSDRFSAERPKGSFSTLEIQRTEQGDSAMYLCASSPSNAGAREQYFGPGTRLTVT.

CDR3 DNA sequence: TGTGCCAGCTCACCGAAAACAGGGACCGCATACGAGCAGTACTTC. It encodes CASSPKTGTAYEQYF. The chain carries TRBV18 and TRBJ2-7, with D perhaps matching TRBD1 (6 bases). V was cut by 3 bases and J by 4 bases, with 16 bases left in between. This CDR3 spans 15 amino acids. CDR1 and CDR2 (germline): KGHSH, LQKENI.

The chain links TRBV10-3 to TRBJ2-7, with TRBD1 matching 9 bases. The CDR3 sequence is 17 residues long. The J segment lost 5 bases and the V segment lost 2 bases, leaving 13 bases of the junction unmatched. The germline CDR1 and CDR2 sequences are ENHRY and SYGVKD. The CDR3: CAISEVTSRQGVNEQYF. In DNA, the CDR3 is TGTGCCATCAGTGAGGTAACATCGAGACAGGGGGTCAACGAGCAGTACTTC.

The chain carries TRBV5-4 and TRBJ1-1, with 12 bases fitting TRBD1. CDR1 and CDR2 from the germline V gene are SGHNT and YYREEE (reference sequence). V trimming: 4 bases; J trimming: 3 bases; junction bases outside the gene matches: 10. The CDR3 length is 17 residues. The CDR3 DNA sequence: TGTGCCAGCAGCCAGAGGGGACAGGGGGCGTTGGACACTGAAGCTTTCTTT. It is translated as CASSQRGQGALDTEAFF.

The CDR3 sequence is CASSLRLAGSLADTQYF. CDR3 DNA sequence: TGTGCCAGTAGTCTCCGACTAGCGGGATCCTTGGCAGATACGCAGTATTTT. V and J are TRBV19 and TRBJ2-3, with 11 bases fitting TRBD2. CDR1 and CDR2 from the germline V gene are LNHDA and SQIVND (reference sequence). J gave up 4 bases and V 5 bases, and 11 bases lay outside the gene matches. This CDR3 is 17 amino acids long. The full variable domain, rest sourced from reference TRBV19 and TRBJ2-3, is DGGITQSPKYLFRKEGQNVTLSCEQNLNHDAMYWYRQDPGQGLRLIYYSQIVNDFQKGDIAEGYSVSREKKESFPLTVTSAQKNPTAFYLCASSLRLAGSLADTQYFGPGTRLTVL.

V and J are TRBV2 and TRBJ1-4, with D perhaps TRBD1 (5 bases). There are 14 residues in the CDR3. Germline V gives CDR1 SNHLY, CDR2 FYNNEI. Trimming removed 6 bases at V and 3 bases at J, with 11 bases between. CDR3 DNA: TGTGCCAGCAGAGAACGGGGGTCTAATGAAAAACTGTTTTTT. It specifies CASRERGSNEKLFF.

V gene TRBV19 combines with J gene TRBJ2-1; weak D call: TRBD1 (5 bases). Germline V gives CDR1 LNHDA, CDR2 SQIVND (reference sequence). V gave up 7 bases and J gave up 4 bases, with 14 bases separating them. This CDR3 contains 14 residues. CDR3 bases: TGTGCCAGTACCCAGGGAAGGGGTTACAATGAGCAGTTCTTC. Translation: CASTQGRGYNEQFF.

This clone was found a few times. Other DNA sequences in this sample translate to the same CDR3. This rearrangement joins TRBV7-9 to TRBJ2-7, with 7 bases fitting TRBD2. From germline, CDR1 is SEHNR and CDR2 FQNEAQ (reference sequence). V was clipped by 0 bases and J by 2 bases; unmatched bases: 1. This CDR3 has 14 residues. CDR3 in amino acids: CASSLAGGPYEQYF. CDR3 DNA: TGTGCCAGCAGCTTAGCGGGAGGGCCCTACGAGCAGTACTTC.